The text below deals with one T cell receptor (beta chain). What it binds is unknown. Each donor's status was that of a healthy bone marrow donor. Both 60 Vbeta primers and 13 Jbeta primers went into the PCR. Measured with immunoSEQ multiplex PCR; TCRdb has only the in-frame clones, and not every one. The table includes around 120,000 clones, about 79% detected once. The data originate from a study of cytomegalovirus exposure and HLA in healthy donors. Findings and caveats of the study: A prior analysis recorded that most TCR beta V segments were productive about 90% or about 30% of the time. The study flagged some 180 TCR beta chains as cytomegalovirus-associated.

Germline V gives CDR1 KGHSH, CDR2 LQKENI. The V and J ends lost 3 bases and 8 bases, in that order; junction bases with no gene match: 8. CDR3 length equals 15 residues. The sequence was obtained from a man aged 50-59 years in good health and CMV-seronegative. Sequencing was done on a sample of PBMCs. The rearrangement uses TRBV18 and TRBJ1-3; 9 positions match TRBD1. CDR3 bases: TGTGCCAGCTCACCCTTGACAGGGGGGATAGACACCATATATTTT. It yields the protein CASSPLTGGIDTIYF.